Below are 6 T cell receptor beta chains sequenced from a single sample in a study of blood T cell repertoires in COVID-19. Repertoires were generated with immunoSEQ multiplex PCR, while TCRdb's copy carries only in-frame clones and drops some. The table shows under 200,000 clones, with around 87% occurring only once. The sample was PBMCs or T cells enriched from blood (not recorded which). The receptors stem from a woman aged 40 to 50 in a cohort exposed to, infected with or recovered from COVID-19 (not recorded which).

This chain joins TRBV27 and TRBJ1-1; 7 positions agree with TRBD1. V shed 6 bases, J shed 1 base, and the junction held 5 bases outside the gene matches. This CDR3 is 14 amino acids long. Per the germline V gene, CDR1 is MNHEY and CDR2 is SMNVEV (reference sequence). The CDR3 coding sequence is TGTGCCAGCAGCATTGGACAGGAGAACACTGAAGCTTTCTTT. Its protein is CASSIGQENTEAFF.

This chain links TRBV9 with TRBJ2-1; 9 bases align to TRBD2. Germline V gives CDR1 SGDLS, CDR2 YYNGEE. V lost 0 bases to trimming and J lost 4 bases; unmatched junction nucleotides: 20. CDR3 length: 21 amino acids. CDR3 sequence (DNA): TGTGCCAGCAGCGTAGCGGGGTTGGGACTAGCTGCAAGTCGGCAATACAATGAGCAGTTCTTC. Encoded protein: CASSVAGLGLAASRQYNEQFF.

The rearrangement links TRBV5-6 to TRBJ2-1; D might be TRBD2 (6 bases). This CDR3 has 13 residues. Germline V CDR1 and CDR2: SGHDT, YYEEEE. V gave up 4 bases and J gave up 10 bases, with 15 bases separating them. The CDR3 reads CASSPLSGREQFF. The CDR3 region has the DNA TGTGCCAGCAGCCCCCTGTCGGGGAGGGAGCAGTTCTTC. The whole variable domain, filled in from reference TRBV5-6 and TRBJ2-1, reads DAGVTQSPTHLIKTRGQQVTLRCSPKSGHDTVSWYQQALGQGPQFIFQYYEEEERQRGNFPDRFSGHQFPNYSSELNVNALLLGDSALYLCASSPLSGREQFFGPGTRLTVL.

The chain has TRBV6-5 and TRBJ2-1, with 12 nucleotides matching TRBD2. J lost 8 bases, V lost 6 bases, and 5 bases had no gene match. Germline lookup yields CDR1 MNHEY and CDR2 SVGAGI. The length of the CDR3 is 14 residues. The CDR3 here is CASRLAGGFYEQFF. The CDR3 bases are TGTGCCAGCAGACTAGCGGGAGGTTTCTATGAGCAGTTCTTC.

This chain links TRBV6-5 with TRBJ1-4; D perhaps matches TRBD1 (6 bases). The germline V gene has CDR1 MNHEY and CDR2 SVGAGI. V lost 7 bases and J 12 bases, leaving 24 bases between the germline ends. This CDR3 comprises 15 residues. The CDR3 here is CASNRDGEGRMELFF. CDR3 nucleotide sequence: TGTGCCAGCAACAGGGACGGGGAGGGCCGGATGGAACTGTTTTTT.

V gene TRBV2 combines with J gene TRBJ1-1; D possibly corresponds to TRBD1 (6 bases). Germline CDR1 SNHLY, CDR2 FYNNEI. Trimming shortened V by 8 bases and J by 2 bases, and 18 bases separated the two germline ends. This CDR3 has 15 amino acids. CDR3 region: CASQFTGHLNTEAFF. The CDR3 region has the DNA TGTGCCAGCCAATTCACGGGACACCTTAACACTGAAGCTTTCTTT.